The 27 T cell receptor beta chains presented below share a single source sample, sequenced in a study of T-cell memory formation after mild COVID-19. TCRdb re-derived calls from the 5' RACE reads in MiXCR, one entry per CDR3 protein. The repertoire consists of around 310,000 distinct CDR3 sequences, with 20% occurring once and the leading ten covering under 25%. Sample: PBMCs or a T cell subset sorted from them (not recorded which). The receptors here all came from a man aged 18-30 years who had mild COVID-19 (a few samples of this study predate the infection). Cell type and time point are not known.

The chain combines TRBV12-3 or TRBV12-4 with TRBJ1-2, with D hard to call. V gave up 6 bases and J gave up 5 bases, with 19 bases separating them. This CDR3 contains 15 residues. The CDR3 region has the DNA TGTGCCAGCAGCTTGGGAGACGCCAGTGTTTATGGCTACACCTTC. Protein: CASSLGDASVYGYTF.

In this sample, this clonotype turned up a few times. The V gene is TRBV20-1, the J gene TRBJ2-7; tentatively, D is TRBD1 or TRBD2 (7 bases each). This CDR3 region has 15 residues. In germline, CDR1 is DFQATT, CDR2 SNEGSKA (reference sequence). The V and J ends lost 2 bases and 4 bases respectively, with 18 bases between them. Here the CDR3 reads CSARPLGRGGYEQYF. In nucleotides, the CDR3 is TGCAGTGCTAGACCCCTCGGCAGGGGGGGATACGAGCAGTACTTC.

The chain recombines TRBV4-1 with TRBJ2-7; D perhaps matches TRBD1 (5 bases). Per germline, CDR1 MGHRA and CDR2 YSYEKL. The V gene lost 2 bases and the J gene lost 6 bases, with 14 bases spanning the gap. The length of the CDR3 is 14 residues. CDR3 sequence reads: CASSQQGGYIEQYF. The CDR3 DNA is TGCGCCAGCAGCCAACAGGGTGGTTATATCGAGCAGTACTTC.

The V call is TRBV5-1, the J call TRBJ2-1, with 11 nucleotides matching TRBD1. The CDR3 spans 15 residues. Trimming took 3 bases from V and 8 from J; bases not matched to a gene: 7. The germline V gene has CDR1 SGHRS and CDR2 YFSETQ. The CDR3 loop reads CASSYGQGASDEQFF. The CDR3 nucleotides read TGCGCCAGCAGCTACGGACAGGGGGCCTCGGATGAGCAGTTCTTC. Based on the CDR3 plus reference TRBV5-1 and TRBJ2-1, the full variable domain is KAGVTQTPRYLIKTRGQQVTLSCSPISGHRSVSWYQQTPGQGLQFLFEYFSETQRNKGNFPGRFSGRQFSNSRSEMNVSTLELGDSALYLCASSYGQGASDEQFFGPGTRLTVL.

The V gene is TRBV5-6, the J gene TRBJ2-2; 8 bases match TRBD1. Germline assignment: CDR1 SGHDT and CDR2 YYEEEE. This CDR3 contains 16 residues. The junction had 8 bases not matched to a gene; V was cut back by 2 bases and J by 5 bases. Here the CDR3 reads CASSFLGQGWTGELFF. The CDR3 DNA is TGTGCCAGCAGCTTCCTAGGACAGGGATGGACCGGGGAGCTGTTTTTT.

The rearrangement uses TRBV7-6 and TRBJ2-2; TRBD1 is a possible D gene (6 bases). The CDR3 spans 17 residues. CDR1 and CDR2 from the germline V gene are SGHVS and FNYEAQ. Deletions cut 5 bases from V and 0 bases from J, with 16 bases between. The CDR3 here is CASSRLGAGANTGELFF. CDR3 nucleotide sequence: TGTGCCAGCAGCCGACTGGGCGCAGGGGCGAACACCGGGGAGCTGTTTTTT. The whole variable domain, remainder taken from reference TRBV7-6 and TRBJ2-2, is GAGVSQSPRYKVTKRGQDVALRCDPISGHVSLYWYRQALGQGPEFLTYFNYEAQQDKSGLPNDRFSAERPEGSISTLTIQRTEQRDSAMYRCASSRLGAGANTGELFFGEGSRLTVL.

Here the CDR3 reads CASSEGLAGGLLQFF. CDR3 nucleotides: TGTGCCAGCAGCGAGGGACTAGCGGGGGGGCTTTTGCAGTTCTTC. V and J are TRBV11-2 and TRBJ2-1, with 16 nucleotides matching TRBD2. Germline CDR1 SGHAT, CDR2 FQNNGV. V shed 5 bases, J shed 12 bases, and the junction held 7 bases outside the gene matches. CDR3 size: 15 residues.

This clonotype was observed a few times. The CDR3 here is CSVEGRDAEAFF. DNA for the CDR3: TGCAGCGTTGAAGGCAGGGACGCTGAAGCTTTCTTT. The rearrangement joins TRBV29-1 to TRBJ1-1; D may be TRBD1 (5 bases). Germline V gene data show CDR1 as SQVTM and CDR2 as ANQGSEA. V lost 1 base and J 6 bases, leaving 9 bases between the germline ends. The CDR3 length is 12 residues.

The rearrangement links TRBV20-1 to TRBJ2-7; a weak D match, TRBD1 (7 bases). Trimming pared 8 bases from V and 0 bases from J, leaving 17 bases between. The CDR3 runs 14 residues. The germline V gene encodes CDR1 DFQATT and CDR2 SNEGSKA (reference sequence). The CDR3 nucleotides are TGCAGTACCTTTGGCAGGGGGGACTCCTACGAGCAGTACGTC. As protein: CSTFGRGDSYEQYV.

V is TRBV7-9 and J is TRBJ1-2; the D is unclear. Germline V gene data show CDR1 as SEHNR and CDR2 as FQNEAQ (reference sequence). Trimming removed 4 bases from V and 8 bases from J, with 20 bases in between. CDR3 length: 15 amino acids. The CDR3 sequence: CASSSPAGMTGGYTF. The CDR3 bases are TGTGCCAGCAGCTCCCCTGCGGGCATGACGGGCGGCTACACCTTC.

This clonotype was picked up a small number of times. This chain uses TRBV9 with TRBJ1-1, with a tentative D call TRBD1 (5 bases). Germline V gene lookup returns CDR1 SGDLS and CDR2 YYNGEE. With 4 bases removed from V and 6 bases from J, the gap between germline ends came to 19 bases. This CDR3 contains 15 residues. The CDR3 sequence is CASSPRPAGRPEAFF. The CDR3 coding sequence is TGTGCCAGCAGCCCCAGACCAGCGGGACGCCCTGAAGCTTTCTTT.

In this sample, this clonotype turned up many times. This chain links TRBV19 with TRBJ1-1; D might be TRBD1 (6 bases). The germline V gene has CDR1 LNHDA and CDR2 SQIVND (reference sequence). Trimming stripped 5 bases from V and 2 bases from J, with 18 bases between. CDR3 length equals 16 residues. The CDR3 protein is CASSDGGRTANTEAFF. CDR3 nucleotides: TGTGCCAGTAGTGACGGCGGGAGGACAGCAAACACTGAAGCTTTCTTT.

This sequence joins TRBV7-9 and TRBJ1-5, with D uncertain. This CDR3 region has 15 residues. Germline assignment: CDR1 SEHNR and CDR2 FQNEAQ (reference sequence). V lost 1 base and J lost 5, with 12 bases in between. Written as DNA, the CDR3 is TGTGCCAGCAGCTTAGGCGATACTCCCTATCAGCCCCAGCATTTT. Its protein product is CASSLGDTPYQPQHF.

This clonotype has at least ten counts. The chain recombines TRBV5-4 with TRBJ2-4; either TRBD1 or TRBD2 may supply D (5 bases each). The CDR3 loop spans 13 amino acids. V lost 4 bases and J lost 5, with 10 bases in between. The V gene's germline CDR1 is SGHNT and CDR2 YYREEE (reference sequence). The CDR3 is CASSLGTENIQYF. In DNA form, the CDR3 reads TGTGCCAGCAGCCTCGGGACGGAAAACATTCAGTACTTC.

Comments on this clonotype: A junction boundary mismatches the germline segment, possibly from a read error. The chain links TRBV7-7 to TRBJ2-2, with D unclear. The CDR3 spans 14 residues. Germline CDR1 and CDR2: SSHAT and FNYEAQ (reference sequence). As DNA, the CDR3 is TGTGCTAGCAGCTCGCAGGAGAACACCGGGGAGCTGTTTTTT. Translated: CASSSQENTGELFF.

CDR3 sequence reads: CASSLDPVGYEQYF. CDR3 coding DNA: TGTGCCAGCAGCTTAGATCCGGTAGGATACGAGCAGTACTTC. The J gene is TRBJ2-7, the V gene TRBV11-2; D gene unclear. The germline gives CDR1 SGHAT, CDR2 FQNNGV. Trimming took 0 bases from V and 4 from J, leaving 10 bases between them. The CDR3 length is 14 residues. Supplemented by reference TRBV11-2 and TRBJ2-7, the full variable domain reads EAGVAQSPRYKIIEKRQSVAFWCNPISGHATLYWYQQILGQGPKLLIQFQNNGVVDDSQLPKDRFSAERLKGVDSTLKIQPAKLEDSAVYLCASSLDPVGYEQYFGPGTRLTVT.

This clonotype was seen a few times. The V and J genes are TRBV7-2 and TRBJ1-5; D is undetermined. Trimming pared 1 base from V and 7 bases from J, leaving 11 bases between. The germline gives CDR1 SGHTA, CDR2 FQGNSA. This CDR3 comprises 14 residues. The CDR3: CASSLEGRGQPQHF. In nucleotides, the CDR3 is TGTGCCAGCAGCTTAGAAGGGCGTGGGCAGCCCCAGCATTTT.

This clonotype was detected a few times. The V gene is TRBV7-3, the J gene TRBJ2-3; 8 bases fit TRBD2. Germline CDR1 SGHTA, CDR2 FQGTGA. V lost 3 bases to trimming and J lost 2 bases; unmatched junction nucleotides: 4. The CDR3 is 15 residues long. CDR3 sequence: CASSFTGGVTDTQYF. The CDR3 DNA follows: TGTGCCAGCAGCTTCACGGGGGGGGTCACAGATACGCAGTATTTT.

The V and J genes are TRBV7-2 and TRBJ1-2; D possibly corresponds to TRBD1 (5 bases). This CDR3 comprises 13 residues. CDR1 and CDR2 from the germline V gene are SGHTA and FQGNSA. Between the trimmed V and J ends, which lost 3 bases and 8 bases, there was a span of 13 bases. The CDR3 sequence is CASSLRSGGGYTF. CDR3 nucleotides: TGTGCCAGCAGCTTGAGGAGTGGGGGAGGCTACACCTTC.

This clonotype was seen ten or more times. The chain is built from TRBV6-5 and TRBJ1-5; D remains unclear. Germline assignment: CDR1 MNHEY and CDR2 SVGAGI. The CDR3 spans 12 residues. V shed 4 bases and J shed 5 bases, with 6 bases lying between them. This chain's CDR3 is CASSFRDQPQHF. CDR3 DNA sequence: TGTGCCAGCAGTTTCCGGGATCAGCCCCAGCATTTT.

V is TRBV7-9 and J is TRBJ2-1; possibly TRBD1 or TRBD2 for D (5 bases each). V was pared by 5 bases and J by 4 bases, with 15 bases between. This CDR3 comprises 15 residues. The V gene's germline CDR1 is SEHNR and CDR2 FQNEAQ (reference sequence). For the CDR3, the DNA is TGTGCCAGCAGCGTCCCCGGGACGCCGTACAATGAGCAGTTCTTC. It codes for CASSVPGTPYNEQFF.

V usage is TRBV5-1 and J usage is TRBJ2-3; TRBD1 agrees at 7 bases. The CDR3 extends over 17 amino acids. The V and J ends lost 9 bases and 0 bases, in that order; junction bases with no gene match: 16. From germline, CDR1 is SGHRS and CDR2 YFSETQ. CDR3 sequence reads: CATPPHRDSHSTDTQYF. The CDR3 DNA is TGCGCCACCCCTCCGCACCGGGACAGTCATAGCACAGATACGCAGTATTTT.

This clonotype was observed many times. V and J are TRBV4-3 and TRBJ2-3; D is perhaps TRBD2 (6 bases). Trimming left V 5 bases short and J 4 bases short, with 13 bases between. CDR3 size: 14 residues. Germline V CDR1 and CDR2: LGHNA, YSLEER. The CDR3 DNA is TGCGCCAGCAGCTCGGGACGGGAGCCAGATACGCAGTATTTT. Translating it yields CASSSGREPDTQYF.

A word on this clonotype: The junction departs from the called germline gene at one end, perhaps through a read error. The rearrangement joins TRBV7-9 to TRBJ1-2; D not certain. CDR1 is SEHNR and CDR2 is FQNEAQ in the germline V gene (reference sequence). This CDR3 has 10 amino acids. CDR3 region: CASSVPQADF. CDR3 sequence (DNA): TGTGCCAGCAGCGTGCCCCAGGCGGACTTC.

This clonotype has a handful of counts. This chain connects TRBV7-7 to TRBJ1-2, with a tentative D call TRBD1 (6 bases). The CDR3 sequence is 14 residues long. The germline V gene has CDR1 SSHAT and CDR2 FNYEAQ (reference sequence). The V end was cut by 7 bases, the J end by 0 bases, with 12 bases between. CDR3 sequence (DNA): TGTGCCAGCATCAAAGGGGGAGCTAACTATGGCTACACCTTC. Residues: CASIKGGANYGYTF.

The chain recombines TRBV12-3 or TRBV12-4 with TRBJ1-2, with TRBD1 matching over 7 bases. The CDR3 covers 14 residues. The junction had 14 bases not matched to a gene; V was cut back by 7 bases and J by 9 bases. In DNA, the CDR3 is TGTGCCAGCACCTCATTCCGGGACAGTCGACGCTACACCTTC. Protein product: CASTSFRDSRRYTF.

This clonotype showed up just a few times. The chain has TRBV5-1 and TRBJ2-5, with D maybe TRBD1 (6 bases). The germline gives CDR1 SGHRS, CDR2 YFSETQ. Between the trimmed V and J ends, which lost 4 bases and 3 bases, there was a span of 19 bases. The CDR3 is made up of 16 amino acids. The CDR3 DNA sequence: TGCGCCAGCAGCACAGGGACACTGGAAGGGGAAGAGACCCAGTACTTC. It specifies CASSTGTLEGEETQYF.